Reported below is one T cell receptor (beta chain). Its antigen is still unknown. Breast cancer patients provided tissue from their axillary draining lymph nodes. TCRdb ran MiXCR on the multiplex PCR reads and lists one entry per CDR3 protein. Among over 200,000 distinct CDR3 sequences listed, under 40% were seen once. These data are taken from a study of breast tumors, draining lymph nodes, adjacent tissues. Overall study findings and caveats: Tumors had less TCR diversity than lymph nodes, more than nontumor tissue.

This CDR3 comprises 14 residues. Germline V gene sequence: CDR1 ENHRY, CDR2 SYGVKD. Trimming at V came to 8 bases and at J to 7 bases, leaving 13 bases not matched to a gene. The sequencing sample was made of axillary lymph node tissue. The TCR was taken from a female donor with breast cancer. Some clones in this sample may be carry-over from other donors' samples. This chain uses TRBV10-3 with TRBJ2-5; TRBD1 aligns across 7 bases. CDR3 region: CAISRQGDFRTQYF. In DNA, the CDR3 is TGTGCCATCTCGCGACAGGGTGACTTTCGGACCCAGTACTTC.